This passage covers 13 T cell receptor beta chains from one sample sequenced in a study of T cells in Graves' hyperthyroidism and ophthalmopathy. What was amplified from RNA transcripts were TCR beta CDR3 regions. When the TCR CDR3 underwent first-round RT-PCR, the HTBI primer set was used. TCRdb independently ran MiXCR on the multiplex PCR reads; one entry per CDR3 protein. The table shows fewer than 650,000 distinct CDR3 sequences, with around 14% occurring only once. The specimen was blood. The receptor source for this set is a woman in her 30s with Graves' hyperthyroidism that later progressed to Graves' ophthalmopathy.

Ten or more counts support this clonotype. The chain couples TRBV27 to TRBJ2-2; 14 bases line up with TRBD2. The V gene's germline CDR1 is MNHEY and CDR2 SMNVEV (reference sequence). The trim removed 7 bases at V and 6 bases at J, leaving 7 bases unmatched. The CDR3 loop spans 16 amino acids. The CDR3 sequence is CASTPGTSGRAGELFF. The CDR3 DNA is TGTGCCAGCACCCCAGGGACTAGCGGGAGAGCCGGGGAGCTGTTTTTT.

The table lists this clonotype with many counts. The chain couples TRBV12-3 or TRBV12-4 to TRBJ2-3; D gene unclear. This CDR3 has 13 residues. The V end was cut by 4 bases, the J end by 4 bases, with 9 bases between. The CDR3 DNA reads as TGTGCCAGCAGTTCAGGAACCCCAGATACGCAGTATTTT. It specifies CASSSGTPDTQYF.

Ten or more counts support this clonotype. The V and J genes are TRBV6-2 or TRBV6-3 and TRBJ1-1; 7 bases are a match to TRBD1. Germline CDR1 and CDR2: MNHEY and SVGEGT. The CDR3 has 12 residues. Trimming cost V 5 bases and J 7 bases; bases outside gene matches: 4. CDR3: CASSLQGIEAFF. Here the CDR3 DNA reads TGTGCCAGCAGTCTACAGGGGATTGAAGCTTTCTTT.

This clonotype appeared many times. The chain employs TRBV6-1 and TRBJ2-1; D tentatively fits TRBD1 or TRBD2 (6 bases each). Trimming pared 5 bases from V and 6 bases from J, leaving 20 bases between. This CDR3 region has 16 residues. Germline V gene sequence: CDR1 MNHNS, CDR2 SASEGT. DNA for the CDR3: TGTGCCAGCAGTTATGCGAGAGGGGGGCCGATCAATGAGCAGTTCTTC. This sequence encodes CASSYARGGPINEQFF.

J is TRBJ1-3 and V is TRBV9; D remains unclear. The CDR3 is 15 amino acids. Germline values: CDR1 SGDLS, CDR2 YYNGEE. V lost 0 bases and J lost 0, with 7 bases in between. The CDR3 spells CASSVEKLSGNTIYF. CDR3 DNA: TGTGCCAGCAGCGTAGAGAAACTCTCTGGAAACACCATATATTTT.

This clonotype was recorded at least ten times. This chain uses TRBV15 with TRBJ2-5; TRBD1 might be the D (6 bases). Germline V gene data show CDR1 as LNHNV and CDR2 as YYDKDF (reference sequence). The CDR3 extends over 14 amino acids. V lost 4 bases and J lost 1, with 10 bases in between. CDR3 region: CATSNRDTQETQYF. The CDR3 coding sequence is TGTGCCACCAGCAATCGGGACACCCAAGAGACCCAGTACTTC.

This clonotype was seen repeatedly, ten times or more. The chain links TRBV2 to TRBJ2-4; weak D call: TRBD1 (6 bases). V dropped 7 bases and J dropped 6 bases, with 19 bases sitting between them. There are 15 residues in the CDR3. Germline V gives CDR1 SNHLY, CDR2 FYNNEI. For the CDR3, the DNA is TGTGCCAGCATTGCGGACAGCCCGATGGGAAACATTCAGTACTTC. This encodes CASIADSPMGNIQYF.

Many counts were recorded for this clonotype. The chain links TRBV19 to TRBJ1-3, with D hard to call. Germline V gene lookup returns CDR1 LNHDA and CDR2 SQIVND (reference sequence). V was cut by 5 bases and J by 1 base, with 15 bases left in between. The CDR3 sequence is 16 residues long. CDR3 in amino acids: CASSPGSTKSGNTIYF. The CDR3 DNA reads TGTGCCAGTAGTCCGGGTTCAACGAAGTCTGGAAACACCATATATTTT.

This clonotype was found a few times. The J gene is TRBJ1-2, the V gene TRBV5-4; a possible D gene is TRBD1 (5 bases). This CDR3 contains 14 residues. Trimming stripped 0 bases from V and 3 bases from J, with 9 bases between. Germline V gives CDR1 SGHNT, CDR2 YYREEE (reference sequence). The CDR3 DNA is TGTGCCAGCAGCTTGGCCAGGGCTGACTATGGCTACACCTTC. Its protein product is CASSLARADYGYTF.

J is TRBJ2-3 and V is TRBV20-1; the match to TRBD2 covers 12 bases. Unmatched junction bases numbered 5, after V lost 3 bases and J lost 4 bases. Germline loops: CDR1 DFQATT, CDR2 SNEGSKA (reference sequence). This CDR3 region has 15 residues. CDR3 nucleotide sequence: TGCAGTGCTAGGACTAGCGGGAGTATCGCAGATACGCAGTATTTT. Translation gives CSARTSGSIADTQYF.

This clonotype has at least ten counts. V and J are TRBV20-1 and TRBJ2-1; 12 bases line up with TRBD2. The CDR3 is 17 residues long. Germline trimming cut 0 bases from V and 6 bases from J; bases unmatched to any gene: 9. Germline lookup yields CDR1 DFQATT and CDR2 SNEGSKA (reference sequence). As DNA, the CDR3 is TGCAGTGCTAGAGATGAGGGACTAGCGGGTGGGGGCAATGAGCAGTTCTTC. Translated, it gives CSARDEGLAGGGNEQFF.

The gene calls are TRBV2 and TRBJ1-1; weak D call: TRBD1 (5 bases). The CDR3 is made up of 15 amino acids. Germline V gives CDR1 SNHLY, CDR2 FYNNEI. V was pared by 4 bases and J by 5 bases, with 17 bases between. The CDR3 DNA reads TGTGCCAGCAGTGTGTGGTCCGACAGTGGGACTGAAGCTTTCTTT. This gives the protein CASSVWSDSGTEAFF.

This clonotype has ten or more counts. The chain employs TRBV12-3 or TRBV12-4 and TRBJ2-3; TRBD1 matches 7 bases. The junction had 10 bases not matched to a gene; V was cut back by 7 bases and J by 0 bases. The CDR3 is 16 residues long. The CDR3 sequence: CASTTRGSPSTDTQYF. The CDR3 DNA reads TGTGCCAGCACTACCAGGGGGTCCCCCAGCACAGATACGCAGTATTTT.